This passage covers 27 T cell receptor beta chains from one sample sequenced in a study of cytomegalovirus exposure and HLA in healthy donors. Amplification used 60 Vbeta primers and 13 Jbeta primers. Clones were sequenced by immunoSEQ multiplex PCR, and TCRdb holds only the in-frame ones, with some missing. The table has fewer than 120,000 clones, 76% seen once; the top ten hold 13%. Sequencing was done on a sample of PBMCs. The origin of the receptors is a man between 25 and 39 years old in good health and CMV-seropositive.

V usage is TRBV4-2 and J usage is TRBJ2-3; the match to TRBD1 covers 7 bases. V shed 3 bases, J shed 3 bases, and the junction held 12 bases outside the gene matches. The CDR3 runs 17 residues. Germline CDR1 and CDR2: LGHNA and YNFKEQ. Here the CDR3 reads CASSQSQQGGRTDTQYF. In nucleotides, the CDR3 is TGTGCCAGCAGCCAGTCCCAGCAAGGGGGCAGGACAGATACGCAGTATTTT.

The gene calls are TRBV5-5 and TRBJ1-1, with D unclear. V shed 1 base and J shed 1 base, with 8 bases lying between them. The CDR3 is 14 residues long. The germline CDR1 and CDR2 sequences are SGHKS and YYEKEE (reference sequence). CDR3 protein: CASSLPLRNTEAFF. The DNA of the CDR3 is TGTGCCAGCAGCTTGCCCCTCAGGAACACTGAAGCTTTCTTT.

CDR3 nucleotides: TGTGCCAGCAGCTGGGGACTCAGCTCTGGAAACACCATATATTTT. Translating it yields CASSWGLSSGNTIYF. The rearrangement uses TRBV7-2 and TRBJ1-3, with TRBD1 as a possible D gene (5 bases). Trimming took off 4 bases at V and 0 bases at J, with 10 bases between the two ends. CDR1 is SGHTA and CDR2 is FQGNSA in the germline V gene. The CDR3 has 15 residues.

This clone was detected only a few times. The chain links TRBV11-3 to TRBJ1-1, with TRBD1 matching over 8 bases. Germline values: CDR1 SGHNT, CDR2 YENEEA. This CDR3 contains 15 residues. Trimming took 2 bases from V and 2 from J; bases not matched to a gene: 4. CDR3 protein: CASSLNGQGNTEAFF. Written as DNA, the CDR3 is TGTGCCAGCAGCTTAAATGGACAGGGAAACACTGAAGCTTTCTTT.

The chain combines TRBV21-1 with TRBJ2-7; TRBD2, as called in the table, went unchecked against the DNA. TRBV21-1 has pseudogene status. The CDR3 loop spans 15 amino acids. The CDR3 sequence: CASSPTVSPVYEQYF. The CDR3 DNA reads as TGTGCCAGCAGCCCCACTGTTTCCCCCGTGTACGAGCAGTACTTC.

J is TRBJ2-5 and V is TRBV10-3; TRBD2 matches at 7 bases. The CDR3 covers 13 residues. The germline gives CDR1 ENHRY, CDR2 SYGVKD. The trim removed 8 bases at V and 4 bases at J, leaving 7 bases unmatched. As DNA, the CDR3 is TGTGCCATCGGGGCTAGCGGTACAGAGACCCAGTACTTC. Translated, it gives CAIGASGTETQYF.

V is TRBV25-1 and J is TRBJ1-4; D might be TRBD1 (6 bases). This CDR3 is built from 14 residues. Germline CDR1 is MGHDK and CDR2 is SYGVNS. V was pared by 6 bases and J by 7 bases, with 15 bases between. As DNA, the CDR3 is TGTGCCAGCAGAGCGGGGGCCAGGGGTGAAAAACTGTTTTTT. This sequence encodes CASRAGARGEKLFF.

The V and J genes are TRBV7-2 and TRBJ2-7, with TRBD1 matching 11 bases. The V gene's germline CDR1 is SGHTA and CDR2 FQGNSA. The CDR3 consists of 16 residues. Trimming took 4 bases from V and 4 from J; bases not matched to a gene: 9. The CDR3 here is CASSSLSGTGGYEQYF. CDR3 nucleotides: TGTGCCAGCAGCTCATTATCCGGGACAGGGGGTTACGAGCAGTACTTC.

The chain links TRBV11-2 to TRBJ1-2; no reliable D call. Trimming took 4 bases from V and 4 from J, leaving 13 bases between them. This CDR3 comprises 14 residues. Germline assignment: CDR1 SGHAT and CDR2 FQNNGV. Here the CDR3 reads CASSSRGVSYGYTF. For the CDR3, the DNA is TGTGCCAGCAGCTCCCGGGGAGTTTCCTATGGCTACACCTTC.

The V gene is TRBV4-3, the J gene TRBJ2-3; the match to TRBD2 covers 10 bases. CDR1 and CDR2 (germline): LGHNA, YSLEER. The V and J ends lost 5 bases and 7 bases, in that order; junction bases with no gene match: 18. The CDR3 runs 18 residues. Written as DNA, the CDR3 is TGCGCCAGCAGCGGGCAGGCAGGGTCGAGCGGGGGGGCCCATACGCAGTATTTT. Amino acids: CASSGQAGSSGGAHTQYF.

The rearrangement joins TRBV10-3 to TRBJ2-5, with D possibly TRBD2 on 6 matching bases. Trimming cost V 0 bases and J 5 bases, with 13 bases left between them. The germline gives CDR1 ENHRY, CDR2 SYGVKD. This CDR3 has 15 residues. The CDR3 sequence is CAISESSTGRETQYF. CDR3 nucleotide sequence: TGTGCCATCAGTGAGTCGTCGACGGGGAGGGAGACCCAGTACTTC.

This clone is a singleton in its sample. The chain has TRBV18 and TRBJ2-7; tentative D call: TRBD1 (6 bases). Trimming cost V 2 bases and J 1 base, with 15 bases left between them. Germline CDR1 reads KGHSH; CDR2 reads LQKENI. This CDR3 is 16 amino acids long. The CDR3 here is CASSPSVRGLSYEQYF. DNA for the CDR3: TGTGCCAGCTCACCATCGGTTAGGGGGTTATCCTACGAGCAGTACTTC. The complete variable domain, with remaining parts taken from reference TRBV18 and TRBJ2-7, reads NAGVMQNPRHLVRRRGQEARLRCSPMKGHSHVYWYRQLPEEGLKFMVYLQKENIIDESGMPKERFSAEFPKEGPSILRIQQVVRGDSAAYFCASSPSVRGLSYEQYFGPGTRLTVT.

This clone was observed a single time. The chain joins TRBV11-2 to TRBJ2-4, with a possible D match to TRBD2 (7 bases). The germline V gene has CDR1 SGHAT and CDR2 FQNNGV. Trimming shortened V by 5 bases and J by 7 bases, and 18 bases separated the two germline ends. This CDR3 is 15 amino acids long. The DNA of the CDR3 is TGTGCCAGCAGCCTTAGGGGGGGCTTGGGGAACATTCAGTACTTC. As protein: CASSLRGGLGNIQYF.

The chain couples TRBV28 to TRBJ2-7; 10 bases are shared with TRBD1. Germline assignment: CDR1 MDHEN and CDR2 SYDVKM. The CDR3 is 16 residues long. With 6 bases clipped from V and 1 base from J, the junction kept 9 bases outside the gene matches. The CDR3 is CASRHPWDRGSYEQYF. CDR3 nucleotide sequence: TGTGCCAGCAGGCACCCCTGGGACAGGGGTTCCTACGAGCAGTACTTC. The variable domain in full, completed from reference TRBV28 and TRBJ2-7, reads DVKVTQSSRYLVKRTGEKVFLECVQDMDHENMFWYRQDPGLGLRLIYFSYDVKMKEKGDIPEGYSVSREKKERFSLILESASTNQTSMYLCASRHPWDRGSYEQYFGPGTRLTVT.

This clone was seen once. V gene TRBV10-1 combines with J gene TRBJ2-5, with 13 nucleotides matching TRBD2. Near its end, the DNA agrees better with TRBJ2-7, so the J call may be wrong. Germline V lookup: CDR1 WNHNN, CDR2 SYGVQD (reference sequence). The CDR3 covers 14 residues. CDR3 amino acids: CASGLAGAVYEQYF. The CDR3 nucleotides are TGCGCCAGTGGACTAGCGGGGGCTGTCTACGAGCAGTACTTC.

The chain employs TRBV15 and TRBJ2-1, with a possible D match to TRBD2 (5 bases). Per the germline V gene, CDR1 is LNHNV and CDR2 is YYDKDF (reference sequence). The CDR3 totals 17 residues. Trimming shortened V by 3 bases and J by 0 bases, and 15 bases separated the two germline ends. The CDR3 bases are TGTGCCACCAGCAGTCCGCCTTTCGGGGTCTCCTACAATGAGCAGTTCTTC. It codes for CATSSPPFGVSYNEQFF.

This chain joins TRBV4-3 and TRBJ2-7; D not resolved. CDR1 is LGHNA, CDR2 YSLEER, per germline. CDR3 length equals 14 residues. The V end was cut by 2 bases, the J end by 1 base, with 9 bases between. CDR3 coding DNA: TGCGCCAGCAGCCAATACGCAGAATCCTACGAGCAGTACTTC. This codes for CASSQYAESYEQYF.

This clone was counted between two and nine times. The chain recombines TRBV4-3 with TRBJ2-7, with D tentatively TRBD1 (6 bases). Germline-derived CDR1 and CDR2 are LGHNA and YSLEER. The length of the CDR3 is 15 residues. The V end was cut by 0 bases, the J end by 3 bases, with 12 bases between. The CDR3 region is CASSQDETGLYEQYF. For the CDR3, the DNA is TGCGCCAGCAGCCAAGACGAGACAGGCCTCTACGAGCAGTACTTC.

This clone was counted a single time. The rearrangement uses TRBV27 and TRBJ2-5, with D maybe TRBD2 (5 bases). V was pared by 6 bases and J by 2 bases, with 7 bases between. This CDR3 contains 12 residues. The V gene's germline CDR1 is MNHEY and CDR2 SMNVEV (reference sequence). CDR3 protein: CASRDLQETQYF. CDR3 DNA: TGTGCCAGCAGGGACTTACAAGAGACCCAGTACTTC.

This sequence joins TRBV2 and TRBJ2-1, with 15 bases matching TRBD2. Losses at the gene ends were 4 bases for V and 9 bases for J; bases not matched to a gene: 10. The CDR3 runs to 17 residues. Germline-derived CDR1 and CDR2 are SNHLY and FYNNEI. The CDR3 DNA reads as TGTGCCAGCAGTGCCCTATGGACTAGCGGGGGGGCGGGTGAGCAGTTCTTC. It encodes CASSALWTSGGAGEQFF. Full variable domain (missing parts from reference TRBV2 and TRBJ2-1): EPEVTQTPSHQVTQMGQEVILRCVPISNHLYFYWYRQILGQKVEFLVSFYNNEISEKSEIFDDQFSVERPDGSNFTLKIRSTKLEDSAMYFCASSALWTSGGAGEQFFGPGTRLTVL.

In its sample, this clone was seen once. V and J are TRBV4-2 and TRBJ1-2; 10 bases fit TRBD1. The V and J ends lost 4 bases and 4 bases, in that order; junction bases with no gene match: 6. The germline gives CDR1 LGHNA, CDR2 YNFKEQ. This CDR3 comprises 15 residues. The CDR3 DNA sequence: TGTGCCAGCAGCCCAGGACAGGGGGTAATCTATGGCTACACCTTC. As protein: CASSPGQGVIYGYTF.

This chain uses TRBV19 with TRBJ2-7, with D possibly matching TRBD2 (5 bases). Trimming removed 1 base at V and 2 bases at J, with 18 bases between. The CDR3 covers 17 residues. Germline CDR1 LNHDA, CDR2 SQIVND (reference sequence). The CDR3 protein is CASSIGQMAGAPYEQYF. The CDR3, as DNA: TGTGCCAGTAGTATAGGCCAAATGGCGGGCGCGCCCTACGAGCAGTACTTC.

The chain combines TRBV2 with TRBJ2-5, with TRBD1 identical over 9 bases. There are 14 residues in the CDR3. Trimming removed 4 bases from V and 8 bases from J; junction bases left unmatched: 8. Per germline, CDR1 SNHLY and CDR2 FYNNEI. DNA for the CDR3: TGTGCCAGCAGTGCCCGGACAGGGGAGCTCACCCAGTACTTC. This gives the protein CASSARTGELTQYF.

This chain connects TRBV29-1 to TRBJ2-7; D uncertain. This CDR3 has 12 residues. Trimming cost V 4 bases and J 0 bases, with 7 bases left between them. Looked up from germline, CDR1 is SQVTM and CDR2 is ANQGSEA. As DNA, the CDR3 is TGCAGCGTTGGAGTCAACTCCTACGAGCAGTACTTC. It specifies CSVGVNSYEQYF.

V usage is TRBV10-2 and J usage is TRBJ2-7; 11 bases map to TRBD1. V was pared by 5 bases and J by 6 bases, with 3 bases of the junction left unmatched. Germline-derived CDR1 and CDR2 are WSHSY and SAAADI. The CDR3 is made up of 13 amino acids. The CDR3 DNA reads as TGCGCCAGCAGTTTCGGGACAGGGGGCGAGCAGTACTTC. Its translation: CASSFGTGGEQYF.

This clone was detected a few times. J is TRBJ2-2 and V is TRBV25-1; 7 positions match TRBD2. Unmatched junction bases numbered 9, after V lost 1 base and J lost 7 bases. In germline, CDR1 is MGHDK, CDR2 SYGVNS. The CDR3 loop spans 16 amino acids. The CDR3 DNA is TGTGCCAGCAGTGAATTGGGACTATCCGGTCTCGGGGAGCTGTTTTTT. It is translated as CASSELGLSGLGELFF.

The rearrangement links TRBV7-9 to TRBJ2-1, with 8 bases identical to TRBD2. Germline CDR1 SEHNR, CDR2 FQNEAQ (reference sequence). V trimming: 4 bases; J trimming: 3 bases; junction bases outside the gene matches: 2. The CDR3 sequence is 14 residues long. CDR3 amino acids: CASSSRGGYNEQFF. The CDR3 DNA reads TGTGCCAGCAGCTCTCGGGGGGGCTACAATGAGCAGTTCTTC.